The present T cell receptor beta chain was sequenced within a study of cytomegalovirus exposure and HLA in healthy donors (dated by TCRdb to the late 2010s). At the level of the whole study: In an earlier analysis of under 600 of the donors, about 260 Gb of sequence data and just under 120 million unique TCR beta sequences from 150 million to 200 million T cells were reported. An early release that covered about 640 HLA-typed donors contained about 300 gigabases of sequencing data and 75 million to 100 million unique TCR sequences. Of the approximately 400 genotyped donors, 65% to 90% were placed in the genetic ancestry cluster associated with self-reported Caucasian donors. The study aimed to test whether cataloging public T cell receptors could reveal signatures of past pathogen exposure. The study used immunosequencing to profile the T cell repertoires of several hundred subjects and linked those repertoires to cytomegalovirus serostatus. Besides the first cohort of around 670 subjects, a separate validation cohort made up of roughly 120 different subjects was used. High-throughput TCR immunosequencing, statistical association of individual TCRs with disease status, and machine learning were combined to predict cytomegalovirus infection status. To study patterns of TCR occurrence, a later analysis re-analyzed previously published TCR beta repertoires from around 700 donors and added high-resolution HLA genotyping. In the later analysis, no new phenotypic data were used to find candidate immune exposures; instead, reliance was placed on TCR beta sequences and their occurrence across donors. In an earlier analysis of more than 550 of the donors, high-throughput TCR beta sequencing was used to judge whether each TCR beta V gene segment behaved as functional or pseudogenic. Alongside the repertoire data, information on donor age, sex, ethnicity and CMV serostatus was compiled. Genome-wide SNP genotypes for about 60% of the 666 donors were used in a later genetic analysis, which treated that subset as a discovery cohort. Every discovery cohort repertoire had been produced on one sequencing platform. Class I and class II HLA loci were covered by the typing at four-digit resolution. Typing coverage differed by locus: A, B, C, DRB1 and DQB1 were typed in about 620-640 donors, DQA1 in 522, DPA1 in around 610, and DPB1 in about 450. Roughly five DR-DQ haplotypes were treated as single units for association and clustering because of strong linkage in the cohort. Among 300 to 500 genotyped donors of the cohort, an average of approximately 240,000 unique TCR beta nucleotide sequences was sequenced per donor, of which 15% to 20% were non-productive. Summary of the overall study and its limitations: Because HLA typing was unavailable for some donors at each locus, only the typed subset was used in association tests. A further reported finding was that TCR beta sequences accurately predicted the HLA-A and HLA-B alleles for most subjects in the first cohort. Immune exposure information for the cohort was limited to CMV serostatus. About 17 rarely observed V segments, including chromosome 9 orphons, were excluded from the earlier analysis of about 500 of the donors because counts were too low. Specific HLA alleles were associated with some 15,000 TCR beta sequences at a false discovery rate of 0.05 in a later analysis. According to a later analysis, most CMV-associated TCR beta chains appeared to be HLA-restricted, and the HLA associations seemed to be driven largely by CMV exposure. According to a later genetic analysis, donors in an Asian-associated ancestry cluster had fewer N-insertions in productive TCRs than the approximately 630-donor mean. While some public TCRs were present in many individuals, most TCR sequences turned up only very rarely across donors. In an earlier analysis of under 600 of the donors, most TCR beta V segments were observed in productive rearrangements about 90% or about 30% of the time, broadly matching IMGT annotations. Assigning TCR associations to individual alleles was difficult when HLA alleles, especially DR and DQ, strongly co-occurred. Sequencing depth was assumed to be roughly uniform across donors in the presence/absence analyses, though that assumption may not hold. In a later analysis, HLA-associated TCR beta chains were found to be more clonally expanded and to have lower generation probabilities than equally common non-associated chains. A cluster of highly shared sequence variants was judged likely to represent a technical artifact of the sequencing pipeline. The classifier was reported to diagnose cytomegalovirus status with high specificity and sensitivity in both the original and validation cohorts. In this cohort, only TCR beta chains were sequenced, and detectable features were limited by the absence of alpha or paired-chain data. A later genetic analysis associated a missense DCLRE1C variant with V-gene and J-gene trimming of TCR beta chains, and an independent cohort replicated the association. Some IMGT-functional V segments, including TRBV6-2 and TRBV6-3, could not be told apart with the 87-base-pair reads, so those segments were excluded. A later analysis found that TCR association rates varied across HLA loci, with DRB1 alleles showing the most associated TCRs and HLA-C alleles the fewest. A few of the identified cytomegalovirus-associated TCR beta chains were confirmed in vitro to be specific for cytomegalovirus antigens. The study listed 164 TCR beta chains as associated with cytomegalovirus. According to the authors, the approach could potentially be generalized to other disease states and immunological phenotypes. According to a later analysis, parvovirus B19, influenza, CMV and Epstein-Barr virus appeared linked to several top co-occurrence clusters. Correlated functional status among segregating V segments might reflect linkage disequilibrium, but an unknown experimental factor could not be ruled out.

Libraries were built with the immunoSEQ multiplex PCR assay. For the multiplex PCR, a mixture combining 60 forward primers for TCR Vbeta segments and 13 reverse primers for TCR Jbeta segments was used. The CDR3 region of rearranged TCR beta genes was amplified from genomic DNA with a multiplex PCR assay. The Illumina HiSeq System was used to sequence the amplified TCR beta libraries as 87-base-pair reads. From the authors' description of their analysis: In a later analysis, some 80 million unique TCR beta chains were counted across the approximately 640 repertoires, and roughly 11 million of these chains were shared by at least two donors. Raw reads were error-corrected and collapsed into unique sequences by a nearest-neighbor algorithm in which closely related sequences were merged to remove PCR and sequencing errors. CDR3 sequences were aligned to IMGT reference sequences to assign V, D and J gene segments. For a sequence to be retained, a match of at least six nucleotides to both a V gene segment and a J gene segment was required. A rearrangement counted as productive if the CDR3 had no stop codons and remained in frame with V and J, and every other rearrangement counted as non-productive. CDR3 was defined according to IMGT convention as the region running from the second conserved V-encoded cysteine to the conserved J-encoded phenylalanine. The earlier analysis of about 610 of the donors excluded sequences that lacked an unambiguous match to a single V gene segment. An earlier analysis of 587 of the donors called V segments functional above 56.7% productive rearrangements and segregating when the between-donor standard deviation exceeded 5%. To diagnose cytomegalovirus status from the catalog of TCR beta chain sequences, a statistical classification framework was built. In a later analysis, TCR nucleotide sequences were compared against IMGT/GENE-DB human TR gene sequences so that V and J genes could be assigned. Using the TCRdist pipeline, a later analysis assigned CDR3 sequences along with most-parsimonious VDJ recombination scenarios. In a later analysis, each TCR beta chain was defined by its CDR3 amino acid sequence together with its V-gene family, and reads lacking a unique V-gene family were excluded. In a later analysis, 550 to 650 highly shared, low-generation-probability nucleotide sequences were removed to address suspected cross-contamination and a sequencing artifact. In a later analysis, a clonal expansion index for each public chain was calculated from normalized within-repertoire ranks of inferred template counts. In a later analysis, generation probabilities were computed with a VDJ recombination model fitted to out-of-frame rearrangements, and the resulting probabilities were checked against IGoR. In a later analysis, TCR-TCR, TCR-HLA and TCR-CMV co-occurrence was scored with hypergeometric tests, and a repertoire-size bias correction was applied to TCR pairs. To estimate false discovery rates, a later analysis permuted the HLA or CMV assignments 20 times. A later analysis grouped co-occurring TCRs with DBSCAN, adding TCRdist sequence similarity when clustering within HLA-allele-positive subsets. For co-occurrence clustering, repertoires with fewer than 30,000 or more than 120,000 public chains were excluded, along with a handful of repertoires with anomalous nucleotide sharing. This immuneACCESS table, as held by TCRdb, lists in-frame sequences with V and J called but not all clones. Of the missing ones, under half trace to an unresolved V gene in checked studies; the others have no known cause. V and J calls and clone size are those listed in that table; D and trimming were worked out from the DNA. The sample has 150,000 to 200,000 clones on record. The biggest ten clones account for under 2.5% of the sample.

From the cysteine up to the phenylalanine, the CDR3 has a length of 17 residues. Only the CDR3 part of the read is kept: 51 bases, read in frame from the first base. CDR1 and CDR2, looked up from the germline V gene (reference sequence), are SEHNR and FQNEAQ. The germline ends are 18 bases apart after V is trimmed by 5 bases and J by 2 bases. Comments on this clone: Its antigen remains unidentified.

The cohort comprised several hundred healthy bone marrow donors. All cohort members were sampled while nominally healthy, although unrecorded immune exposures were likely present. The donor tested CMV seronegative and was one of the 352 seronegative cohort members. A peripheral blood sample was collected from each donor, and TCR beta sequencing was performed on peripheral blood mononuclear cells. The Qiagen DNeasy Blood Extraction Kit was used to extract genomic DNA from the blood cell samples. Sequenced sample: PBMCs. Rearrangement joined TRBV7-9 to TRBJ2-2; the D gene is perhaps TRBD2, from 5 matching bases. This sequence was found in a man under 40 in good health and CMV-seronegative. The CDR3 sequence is CASSLMFRGRNTGELFF. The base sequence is TGTGCCAGCAGCCTCATGTTCCGGGGTCGAAACACCGGGGAGCTGTTTTTT.